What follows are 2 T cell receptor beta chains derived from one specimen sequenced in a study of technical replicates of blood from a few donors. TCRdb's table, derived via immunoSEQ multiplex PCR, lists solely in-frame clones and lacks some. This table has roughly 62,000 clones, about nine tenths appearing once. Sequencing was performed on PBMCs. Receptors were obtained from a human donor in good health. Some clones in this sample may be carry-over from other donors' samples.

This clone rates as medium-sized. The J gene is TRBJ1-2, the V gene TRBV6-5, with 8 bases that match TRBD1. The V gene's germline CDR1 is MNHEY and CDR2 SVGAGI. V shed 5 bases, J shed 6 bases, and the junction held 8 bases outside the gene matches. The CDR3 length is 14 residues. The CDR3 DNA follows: TGTGCCAGCAGTCCACAGTACAGGGGGAATGGCTACACCTTC. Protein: CASSPQYRGNGYTF.

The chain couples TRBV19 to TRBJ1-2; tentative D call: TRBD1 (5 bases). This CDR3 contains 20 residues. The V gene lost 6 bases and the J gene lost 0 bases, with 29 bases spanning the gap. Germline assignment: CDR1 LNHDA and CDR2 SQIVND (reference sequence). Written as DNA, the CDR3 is TGTGCCAGTAGACAACGAAGCTCCGGATCGGGGGGGTCTGCTAACTATGGCTACACCTTC. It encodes CASRQRSSGSGGSANYGYTF.